These T cell receptor beta chains were read from a single sample in a study of blood T cell repertoires in COVID-19. Profiled with immunoSEQ multiplex PCR; TCRdb holds only in-frame clones, not every one. The sample lists around 130,000 clones; roughly 79% were seen once. Sequencing used peripheral blood. These receptors all stem from a human donor in a cohort sampled during active COVID-19. Each CDR3 is given with its conserved first and last residue. The D gene is left open where the match is weak. The size of a clone is reported for some rows only, either as once, few or many, or as a class for expanded clones.

size,V,D,J,DNA,CDR3
-,TRBV23-1,-,TRBJ2-5,TGCGCCAGCAGTCACCTAACAGAGACCCGGTGGGAGACCCAGTACTTC,CASSHLTETRWETQYF
-,TRBV5-1,-,TRBJ1-3,TGCGCCAGCAGCTTGGACGGGCAGGGAGGCGGAAACACCATATATTTT,CASSLDGQGGGNTIYF
-,TRBV6-5,-,TRBJ2-3,TGTGCCAGCAAGGCGCCGGGTTACACAGATACGCAGTATTTT,CASKAPGYTDTQYF
-,TRBV9,TRBD2,TRBJ2-5,TGTGCCAGCAGCGTAGGGGTAGCGGGGCAAGAGACCCAGTACTTC,CASSVGVAGQETQYF
once,TRBV5-1,TRBD1,TRBJ1-2,TGCGCCAGCAGCTATGTACTGAGGGACAGGGCGCATGGCTACACCTTC,CASSYVLRDRAHGYTF
-,TRBV5-4,-,TRBJ1-1,TGTGCCAGCAGCCCGGGACAGAACACTGAAGCTTTCTTT,CASSPGQNTEAFF
once,TRBV19,-,TRBJ1-1,TGTGCCAGCGCCTGGGCGAACACTGAAGCTTTCTTT,CASAWANTEAFF
-,TRBV6-6,-,TRBJ1-5,TGTGCCAGCACCGCAGGCAATCAGCCCCAGCATTTT,CASTAGNQPQHF
-,TRBV11-2,TRBD1,TRBJ1-5,TGTGCCAGCAGCTGGGACAGCGGGCAGCCCCAGCATTTT,CASSWDSGQPQHF
many,TRBV6-5,-,TRBJ1-2,TGTGCCAGCAATCCCAAGACAGATTTCTATGGCTACACCTTC,CASNPKTDFYGYTF
once,TRBV11-2,-,TRBJ2-7,TGTGCCAGCAGCTTAGGTGCAGTTCTCTACGAGCAGTACTTC,CASSLGAVLYEQYF
-,TRBV3-1/TRBV3-2,-,TRBJ2-4,TGTGCCAGCAGCCAAGGCAAATTACTCATATGGAATCTTGGAGACATTCAGTACTTC,CASSQGKLLIWNLGDIQYF
few,TRBV5-8,-,TRBJ2-7,TGTGCCAGCAGCTCCCCTACCGGGACAACCTACGAGCAGTACTTC,CASSSPTGTTYEQYF
-,TRBV10-3,TRBD2,TRBJ2-1,TGTGCCATCAGTGAGGGTCCGGGGGGATACAATGAGCAGTTCTTC,CAISEGPGGYNEQFF
-,TRBV6-1,-,TRBJ2-1,TGTGCCAGCAGTGAAGCGGCGACAGGTATCAATGAGCAGTTCTTC,CASSEAATGINEQFF
once,TRBV4-1,TRBD2,TRBJ2-1,TGCGCCAGCAGCCGAACCTCGGGACTAGTGATTAGGGGTGAGCAGTTCTTC,CASSRTSGLVIRGEQFF
few,TRBV19,-,TRBJ2-1,TGTGCCAGTAGTTCCCGGGATACGCAGTTCTTC,CASSSRDTQFF
-,TRBV2,-,TRBJ2-3,TGTGCCAGCAGTGACCCCGGGCAGGGTACGCAGTATTTT,CASSDPGQGTQYF
few,TRBV5-1,TRBD1,TRBJ1-2,TGCGCCAGCAGCGAGGACAGGCCCGGAGCTAACTATGGCTACACCTTC,CASSEDRPGANYGYTF
-,TRBV3-1/TRBV3-2,TRBD2,TRBJ2-2,TGTGCCAGCAGCCAGGGGCTAGCGGAACACACCGGGGAGCTGTTTTTT,CASSQGLAEHTGELFF
many,TRBV5-1,-,TRBJ1-1,TGCGCCAGCAGCTTGGGGACAGAAGCTTTCTTT,CASSLGTEAFF
-,TRBV5-1,-,TRBJ2-1,TGCGCCAGCGCCCCTGCGGGAAGCTCCTACAATGAGCAGTTCTTC,CASAPAGSSYNEQFF
once,TRBV2,TRBD1,TRBJ1-4,TGTGCCAGCAGCCTGGACAGGGGTGGTGAAAAACTGTTTTTT,CASSLDRGGEKLFF
-,TRBV19,TRBD1,TRBJ2-7,TGTGCCAGTAGTATAGACGTAGACAGGGCCTCCTACGAGCAGTACTTC,CASSIDVDRASYEQYF
few,TRBV5-1,TRBD2,TRBJ2-3,TGCGCCAGCAGCTTGTTATATTCTAGCGGGGTGAGCACAGATACGCAGTATTTT,CASSLLYSSGVSTDTQYF
-,TRBV18,TRBD1,TRBJ2-1,TGTGCCAGCTCCCCCCGCCCCGGACAGGGACCGCGCCATGAGCAGTTCTTC,CASSPRPGQGPRHEQFF
few,TRBV14,TRBD1,TRBJ1-2,TGTGCCAGCAGCCAATTGGACAGGGGGTCGGATGGCTACACCTTC,CASSQLDRGSDGYTF
-,TRBV5-1,TRBD2,TRBJ2-3,TGCGCCAGCAGCTTGGTTAGCGGGGGGTCAGATACGCAGTATTTT,CASSLVSGGSDTQYF
-,TRBV20-1,TRBD1,TRBJ1-5,TGCAGTGCTAGTGGACAGGGGGCGAGGGATCAGCCCCAGCATTTT,CSASGQGARDQPQHF
-,TRBV2,TRBD1,TRBJ2-7,TGTGCCAGCAATGGACAGGGCAACTACGAGCAGTACTTC,CASNGQGNYEQYF
-,TRBV14,TRBD1,TRBJ1-2,TGTGCCAGCAGCCAACCGGGACAGTTTGGCTTCACCTTC,CASSQPGQFGFTF
-,TRBV28,-,TRBJ2-7,TGTGCCAGCAGCGAACAGGGTCGCGAGCAGTACTTC,CASSEQGREQYF
-,TRBV6-2/TRBV6-3,-,TRBJ2-3,TGTGCCAGCAGTCATTACAGAATTAGCACAGATACGCAGTATTTT,CASSHYRISTDTQYF
-,TRBV7-9,-,TRBJ1-5,TGTGCCAGCAGCAAACAGGGTAGTAGCAATCAGCCCCAGCATTTT,CASSKQGSSNQPQHF
-,TRBV5-5,TRBD1,TRBJ2-7,TGTGCCAGCAGCTCTAGAGGGACAGGTTACGAGCAGTACTTC,CASSSRGTGYEQYF
few,TRBV6-6,TRBD2,TRBJ2-7,TGTGCCAGCAGTTACGGGACTAGCGGCTACGAGCAGTACTTC,CASSYGTSGYEQYF
few,TRBV6-6,TRBD2,TRBJ2-1,TGTGCCAGCAGTTACTCCGGGACTAGCGGTTCAGAGCAGTTCTTC,CASSYSGTSGSEQFF
-,TRBV27,TRBD1,TRBJ1-1,TGTGCCAGCAGTCTTCAACAGGGGGCTGAAGCTTTCTTT,CASSLQQGAEAFF
-,TRBV2,-,TRBJ1-2,TGTGCCAGCAGTGAACAGTCTAGTAACTATGGCTACACCTTC,CASSEQSSNYGYTF
-,TRBV30,-,TRBJ2-5,TGTGCCTGGAGTGTATCGGTCGCTAGTAGCGAGACCCAGTACTTC,CAWSVSVASSETQYF
-,TRBV5-1,TRBD1,TRBJ2-1,TGCGCCAGCAGCCTGACAGGGGCACAGTACAATGAGCAGTTCTTC,CASSLTGAQYNEQFF
-,TRBV7-9,-,TRBJ2-2,TGTGCCAGCAGCTCTACGGAGCTGTTTTTT,CASSSTELFF
-,TRBV3-1/TRBV3-2,TRBD1,TRBJ1-1,TGTGCCAGCAGCCATCCACCGGGGCAGGGGGCGCCTAGCGCTGAAGCTTTCTTT,CASSHPPGQGAPSAEAFF
-,TRBV30,TRBD1,TRBJ2-1,TGTGCCGGGTTAAGACAGGGATCCTACAATGAGCAGTTCTTC,CAGLRQGSYNEQFF
few,TRBV5-6,-,TRBJ1-1,TGTGCCAGCAGCTACCGGTCCAGGACTCCTGAAGCTTTCTTT,CASSYRSRTPEAFF
-,TRBV30,-,TRBJ2-7,TGTGCCTGGAGCGTTGACAGATACGAGCAGTACTTC,CAWSVDRYEQYF
-,TRBV19,TRBD1,TRBJ2-7,TGTGCCAGTCTCGACCCGGGACAGCCCTACGAGCAGTACTTC,CASLDPGQPYEQYF
-,TRBV5-1,TRBD2,TRBJ2-3,TGCGCCAGCAGCCAAACCTTAACTAGCGACGGCACAGATACGCAGTATTTT,CASSQTLTSDGTDTQYF
-,TRBV11-2,TRBD1,TRBJ2-7,TGTGCCAGCAGCACGGACAGGGGTGCTTCCTACGAGCAGTACTTC,CASSTDRGASYEQYF
-,TRBV5-6,-,TRBJ2-7,TGTGCCAGCAGCACAGGGACAACCTACGAGCAGTACTTC,CASSTGTTYEQYF
-,TRBV3-1/TRBV3-2,TRBD2,TRBJ2-5,TGTGCCAGCACTACCATCGGGACTAGCGGGGGGCAAGAGACCCAGTACTTC,CASTTIGTSGGQETQYF